The source of this T cell receptor beta chain is a study of chemoradiotherapy in HPV16-positive cancers. Clones were sequenced by immunoSEQ multiplex PCR, and TCRdb holds only the in-frame ones, with some missing. The table has thousands of clones, over 75% seen once. Trimming took 0 bases from V and 4 from J; bases not matched to a gene: 9. This CDR3 is 19 amino acids long. Germline loops: CDR1 SGHRS, CDR2 YFSETQ. The gene calls are TRBV5-1 and TRBJ2-2, with 13 bases identical to TRBD2. The receptor's source is a human donor with HPV-associated anogenital cancer. The specimen was collected from a patient who underwent chemoradiotherapy. The CDR3 region has the DNA TGCGCCAGCAGCTTGGCGGGACTAGCGGGGCTATCGACCACCGGGGAGCTGTTTTTT. This translates into CASSLAGLAGLSTTGELFF.